Below are 14 T cell receptor beta chains sequenced from a single sample in a study of blood T cell repertoires in COVID-19. Assay used: immunoSEQ multiplex PCR; TCRdb lists only in-frame clones, some missing. The sample has some 210,000 clones, 80% to 90% seen once; the top ten hold about 5.1%. The sample was peripheral blood. Receptors originate from a woman in her 70s with active or convalescent COVID-19.

The chain links TRBV10-1 to TRBJ2-2; tentative D call: TRBD1 (6 bases). CDR1 WNHNN and CDR2 SYGVQD come from the germline V gene (reference sequence). The V end was cut by 6 bases, the J end by 1 base, with 15 bases between. This CDR3 has 16 amino acids. The CDR3 coding sequence is TGCGCCAGCAGGAAGATGGACAGAAAGAACACCGGGGAGCTGTTTTTT. Protein sequence: CASRKMDRKNTGELFF.

This chain joins TRBV2 and TRBJ1-1; D gene unclear. Germline lookup yields CDR1 SNHLY and CDR2 FYNNEI. V lost 0 bases to trimming and J lost 4 bases, with 6 bases between them. This CDR3 has 13 amino acids. CDR3 region: CASSEARVTEAFF. DNA of the CDR3: TGTGCCAGCAGTGAAGCGCGCGTCACTGAAGCTTTCTTT. Full variable domain (rest looked up from reference TRBV2 and TRBJ1-1): EPEVTQTPSHQVTQMGQEVILRCVPISNHLYFYWYRQILGQKVEFLVSFYNNEISEKSEIFDDQFSVERPDGSNFTLKIRSTKLEDSAMYFCASSEARVTEAFFGQGTRLTVV.

The chain carries TRBV18 and TRBJ1-1, with D possibly being TRBD1 (6 bases). CDR1 KGHSH and CDR2 LQKENI come from the germline V gene. The CDR3 loop spans 14 amino acids. V was pared by 3 bases and J by 2 bases, with 10 bases between. CDR3 coding DNA: TGTGCCAGCTCACCCGGACAGCCCAACACTGAAGCTTTCTTT. Its translation is CASSPGQPNTEAFF.

The chain uses TRBV6-5 and TRBJ1-1; 9 nucleotides agree with TRBD1. With 10 bases clipped from V and 4 bases from J, the junction kept 10 bases outside the gene matches. Germline V gene lookup returns CDR1 MNHEY and CDR2 SVGAGI. This CDR3 contains 14 residues. Written as DNA, the CDR3 is TGTGCCACTCCCTCGGACAGGGGAAGCACTGAAGCTTTCTTT. Protein sequence: CATPSDRGSTEAFF.

The gene calls are TRBV7-9 and TRBJ2-7, with a weak D call TRBD1 (5 bases). From germline, CDR1 is SEHNR and CDR2 FQNEAQ (reference sequence). The CDR3 spans 16 residues. With 1 base removed from V and 9 bases from J, the gap between germline ends came to 22 bases. The CDR3 DNA sequence: TGTGCCAGCAGCTTAGATGAGGCAGGGCCCCCGCTGAGGCAGTACTTC. Translating gives CASSLDEAGPPLRQYF.

V is TRBV18 and J is TRBJ2-3; D might be TRBD2 (6 bases). The CDR3 has 15 amino acids. Germline V lookup: CDR1 KGHSH, CDR2 LQKENI. V was cut by 8 bases and J by 2 bases, with 17 bases left in between. CDR3: CASRPGEYYTDTQYF. In nucleotides, the CDR3 is TGTGCCAGCAGACCGGGGGAGTACTACACAGATACGCAGTATTTT.

CDR3 DNA: TGTGCCAGCAGTCCCCGGGACAGAATCCAAGAGACCCAGTACTTC. Protein sequence: CASSPRDRIQETQYF. The chain combines TRBV5-6 with TRBJ2-5, with 7 positions matching TRBD1. V gave up 5 bases and J gave up 1 base; unmatched junction bases: 8. The CDR3 totals 15 residues. Germline V lookup: CDR1 SGHDT, CDR2 YYEEEE. The complete variable domain, with remaining parts taken from reference TRBV5-6 and TRBJ2-5, reads DAGVTQSPTHLIKTRGQQVTLRCSPKSGHDTVSWYQQALGQGPQFIFQYYEEEERQRGNFPDRFSGHQFPNYSSELNVNALLLGDSALYLCASSPRDRIQETQYFGPGTRLLVL.

This clone has a handful of counts. The V and J genes are TRBV6-5 and TRBJ1-1; unclear D gene. The V end lost 2 bases, the J end lost 1 base, and 5 bases lay between the germline ends. The CDR3 is 13 residues long. Germline loops: CDR1 MNHEY, CDR2 SVGAGI. CDR3 residues: CASSYLSNTEAFF. As DNA, the CDR3 is TGTGCCAGCAGTTACCTCTCGAACACTGAAGCTTTCTTT.

About this clone itself: The same CDR3 also results from other DNA sequences found in this sample. This chain joins TRBV27 and TRBJ2-7; 7 bases map to TRBD1. The CDR3 is 13 residues long. Germline loops: CDR1 MNHEY, CDR2 SMNVEV (reference sequence). With V trimmed by 3 bases and J by 2 bases, 1 base remained unmatched. CDR3 bases: TGTGCCAGCAGTTTGGGGACAGCCTACGAGCAGTACTTC. The encoded protein is CASSLGTAYEQYF.

The chain is built from TRBV25-1 and TRBJ2-3, with 14 positions matching TRBD2. CDR1 and CDR2 (germline): MGHDK, SYGVNS. The CDR3 length is 16 residues. V lost 6 bases, J lost 2 bases, and 4 bases stayed unmatched. CDR3 amino acids: CASRGTSGGSTDTQYF. In nucleotides, the CDR3 is TGTGCCAGCAGAGGGACTAGCGGGGGATCCACAGATACGCAGTATTTT.

The chain couples TRBV30 to TRBJ1-2; 9 bases agree with TRBD1. CDR3 length: 16 amino acids. Germline V gene data show CDR1 as GTSNPN and CDR2 as SVGIG (reference sequence). J gave up 4 bases and V 1 base, and 10 bases lay outside the gene matches. The CDR3 loop reads CAWSANPGQGGYGYTF. CDR3 sequence (DNA): TGTGCCTGGAGTGCAAATCCGGGACAGGGAGGCTATGGCTACACCTTC. Full variable domain (rest looked up from reference TRBV30 and TRBJ1-2): SQTIHQWPATLVQPVGSPLSLECTVEGTSNPNLYWYRQAAGRGLQLLFYSVGIGQISSEVPQNLSASRPQDRQFILSSKKLLLSDSGFYLCAWSANPGQGGYGYTFGSGTRLTVV.

This chain links TRBV6-6 with TRBJ2-7; TRBD2 is a possible D gene (5 bases). This CDR3 has 14 amino acids. The germline gives CDR1 MNHNY, CDR2 SVGAGI (reference sequence). V was shortened by 10 bases and J by 3 bases, with 19 bases between the two germline ends. In nucleotides, the CDR3 is TGTGCCACCCTCAAAAAAGAGGGCCGCTACGAGCAGTACTTC. Encoded protein: CATLKKEGRYEQYF.

This chain links TRBV5-1 with TRBJ2-1; 9 positions match TRBD2. Germline V gives CDR1 SGHRS, CDR2 YFSETQ. The CDR3 extends over 17 amino acids. Trimming took 0 bases from V and 9 from J; bases not matched to a gene: 13. The CDR3 nucleotides read TGCGCCAGCAGCTTGGAGGGTAGCGGGAGTGATTTTGGTGAGCAGTTCTTC. The encoded protein is CASSLEGSGSDFGEQFF.

The J gene is TRBJ2-1, the V gene TRBV5-1; 8 bases line up with TRBD2. Germline V gene lookup returns CDR1 SGHRS and CDR2 YFSETQ. There are 18 residues in the CDR3. J lost 2 bases, V lost 3 bases, and 13 bases had no gene match. Here the CDR3 reads CASSSSLSGSAPYNEQFF. Written as DNA, the CDR3 is TGCGCCAGCAGCTCGTCTTTGAGCGGGAGCGCACCCTACAATGAGCAGTTCTTC.